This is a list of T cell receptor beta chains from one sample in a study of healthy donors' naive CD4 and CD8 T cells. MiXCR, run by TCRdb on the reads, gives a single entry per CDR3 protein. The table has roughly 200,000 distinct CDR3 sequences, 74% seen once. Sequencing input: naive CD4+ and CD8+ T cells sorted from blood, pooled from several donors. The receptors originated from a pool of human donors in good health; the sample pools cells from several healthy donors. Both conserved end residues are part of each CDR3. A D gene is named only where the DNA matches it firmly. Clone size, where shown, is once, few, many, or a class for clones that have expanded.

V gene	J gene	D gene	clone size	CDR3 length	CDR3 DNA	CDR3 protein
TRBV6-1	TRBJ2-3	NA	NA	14	TGTGCCAGCACCTGGCCGGGTAGCACAGATACGCAGTATTTT	CASTWPGSTDTQYF
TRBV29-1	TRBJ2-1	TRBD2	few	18	TGCAGCGTTGCAGTACTAGCGGGAGAACTAAACGGATACAATGAGCAGTTCTTC	CSVAVLAGELNGYNEQFF
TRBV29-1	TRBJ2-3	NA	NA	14	TGCAGCGTTGAGGCGGGACGGAGCACAGATACGCAGTATTTT	CSVEAGRSTDTQYF
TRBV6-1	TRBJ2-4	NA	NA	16	TGTGCCAGCAGTGAAAACCAACCCGGGGCCAAAAACATTCAGTACTTC	CASSENQPGAKNIQYF
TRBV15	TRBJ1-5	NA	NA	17	TGTGCCACCAGCAGAGATAGTGCTGCAGGGTCTCGTCAGCCCCAGCATTTT	CATSRDSAAGSRQPQHF
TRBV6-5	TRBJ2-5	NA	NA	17	TGTGCCAGCAGTCCTAACCCCTATAGCGGCACTGGTGGGACCCAGTACTTC	CASSPNPYSGTGGTQYF
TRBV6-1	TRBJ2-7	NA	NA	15	TGTGCCAGCAGTGAAAAGGACCCCCTCTCCTACGAGCAGTACTTC	CASSEKDPLSYEQYF
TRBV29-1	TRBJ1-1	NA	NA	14	TGCAGCGTTGGGTATGCAGGGGCCAACACTGAAGCTTTCTTT	CSVGYAGANTEAFF
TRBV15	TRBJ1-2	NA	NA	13	TGTGCCACCAGCAGAGGTAGCCGGTATGGCTACACCTTC	CATSRGSRYGYTF
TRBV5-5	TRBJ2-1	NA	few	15	TGTGCCAGCAGCTTGATGGCAGGGGTCGGCAATGAGCAGTTCTTC	CASSLMAGVGNEQFF
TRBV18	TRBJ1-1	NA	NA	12	TGTGCCAGCTCGCAATCGGACACTGAAGCTTTCTTT	CASSQSDTEAFF
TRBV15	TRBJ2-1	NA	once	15	TGTACCACCAGCAGCCCTGGGCCAGCAAGCGATGAGCAGTTCTTC	CTTSSPGPASDEQFF
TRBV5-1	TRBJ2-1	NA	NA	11	TGTGCCAGCAGTTTCGGCAATGAGCAGTTCTTC	CASSFGNEQFF